This entry features one T cell receptor beta chain sequence. Its antigen is not known. CDR1 is SQVTM and CDR2 is ANQGSEA in the germline V gene. This CDR3 has 13 residues. V lost 3 bases to trimming and J lost 3 bases; unmatched junction nucleotides: 3. TCRdb re-derived calls from the reads in MiXCR, one entry per CDR3 protein. The sample includes around 440,000 distinct CDR3 sequences, around 11% seen only once; the top ten take roughly a tenth. The data stem from a study of T cell repertoires in cytomegalovirus infection. Across the study: CMV infection and matching HLA type were both indicated by public TCR beta signatures.

Study-wide results and caveats: Identification of carriers of CMV plus the relevant HLA was achieved through cumulative public TCR beta family frequency. Across the ex vivo response, the dominant clonotypes were HLA-C-restricted CMV-specific TCR beta clonotypes.

Sequencing was performed on PBMCs. This receptor was taken from a human donor in good health (CMV status not recorded). Some clones in this sample may be carry-over from other donors' samples. The V gene is TRBV29-1, the J gene TRBJ2-7, with 9 bases identical to TRBD1. The CDR3 loop reads CSVEGQGIYEQYF. The CDR3 DNA is TGCAGCGTTGAGGGACAGGGAATCTACGAGCAGTACTTC.